Listed below are T cell receptor beta chains from one sample, sequenced in a study of beta chain features in type 1 diabetes. Sequencing was performed with immunoSEQ multiplex PCR; in TCRdb, only in-frame clones are kept and a portion is missing. In the table there are 250,000 to 350,000 clones, approximately 15% of which are singletons. The sequenced sample consisted of naive CD4+ T cells from blood. The receptors here all came from a man between 18 and 29 years old with type 1 diabetes. The CDR3 runs from the conserved cysteine through the conserved F or W. A D gene is named only where the DNA matches it firmly. Clone size is shown for a subset of rows, as once, few, many or a class of expanded clone.

v_call: TRBV14
j_call: TRBJ1-2
clone_size: few
d_call: .
cdr3_nt: TGTGCCAGCAGCCAAGGTCACAGGTCCTTCGCCTATGGCTACACCTTC
cdr3_aa: CASSQGHRSFAYGYTF

v_call: TRBV5-1
j_call: TRBJ2-3
clone_size: few
d_call: TRBD2
cdr3_nt: TGCGCCAGCAGCTTGGGAGGGACTAGCGGCACAGATACGCAGTATTTT
cdr3_aa: CASSLGGTSGTDTQYF

v_call: TRBV6-1
j_call: TRBJ2-3
clone_size: few
d_call: TRBD2
cdr3_nt: TGTGCCAGCCGCCCGAAGCGGGAAAGCACAGATACGCAGTATTTT
cdr3_aa: CASRPKRESTDTQYF

v_call: TRBV28
j_call: TRBJ2-7
clone_size: few
d_call: .
cdr3_nt: TGTGCCAGCAGTTTATCTTCCTCCCGGTACGAGCAGTACTTC
cdr3_aa: CASSLSSSRYEQYF

v_call: TRBV13
j_call: TRBJ1-2
clone_size: .
d_call: .
cdr3_nt: TGTGCCAGCAGCCCTCTGAGCGGGGGCGGGTACACCTTC
cdr3_aa: CASSPLSGGGYTF

v_call: TRBV18
j_call: TRBJ2-7
clone_size: .
d_call: TRBD1
cdr3_nt: TGTGCCAGCTCACCCGCTCATCCCGGGACAGGGGGCCACGAGCAGTACTTC
cdr3_aa: CASSPAHPGTGGHEQYF

v_call: TRBV27
j_call: TRBJ2-5
clone_size: .
d_call: TRBD2
cdr3_nt: TGTGCCAGCAGCCGTAGCGGGGGAGGACAAGAGACCCAGTACTTC
cdr3_aa: CASSRSGGGQETQYF

v_call: TRBV29-1
j_call: TRBJ1-1
clone_size: .
d_call: .
cdr3_nt: TGCAGCGTGGCCGGGATTTTGAACACTGAAGCTTTCTTT
cdr3_aa: CSVAGILNTEAFF

v_call: TRBV4-3
j_call: TRBJ1-2
clone_size: .
d_call: TRBD1
cdr3_nt: TGCGCCAGCAGCCAATACAGGGGTCGGGACTATGGCTACACCTTC
cdr3_aa: CASSQYRGRDYGYTF

v_call: TRBV18
j_call: TRBJ1-1
clone_size: few
d_call: .
cdr3_nt: TGTGCCAGCTCACCACCCGGGTCGGGGGGAACCAACACTGAAGCTTTCTTT
cdr3_aa: CASSPPGSGGTNTEAFF

v_call: TRBV11-2
j_call: TRBJ2-7
clone_size: .
d_call: .
cdr3_nt: TGTGCCAGCAGCTTGGGCCCACAGGGCTCCTACGAGCAGTACTTC
cdr3_aa: CASSLGPQGSYEQYF

v_call: TRBV29-1
j_call: TRBJ2-2
clone_size: .
d_call: .
cdr3_nt: TGCAGCGTTGGTAGGCGGGATGGTGACACCGGGGAGCTGTTTTTT
cdr3_aa: CSVGRRDGDTGELFF

v_call: TRBV4-1
j_call: TRBJ2-5
clone_size: .
d_call: TRBD2
cdr3_nt: TGCGCAGCCCCGGGACTAGCGGGGGGGCAGGAGCAAGAGACCCAGTACTTC
cdr3_aa: CAAPGLAGGQEQETQYF

v_call: TRBV7-2
j_call: TRBJ2-7
clone_size: .
d_call: TRBD1
cdr3_nt: TGTGCCAGCAGCCCTCGACAGGGGGCCGGGTCCTACGAGCAGTACTTC
cdr3_aa: CASSPRQGAGSYEQYF

v_call: TRBV5-1
j_call: TRBJ2-7
clone_size: few
d_call: TRBD2
cdr3_nt: TGCGCCAGCAGCTTGGAGGGACTAGCGGATGAGCAGTACTTC
cdr3_aa: CASSLEGLADEQYF

v_call: TRBV2
j_call: TRBJ2-1
clone_size: .
d_call: TRBD2
cdr3_nt: TGTGCCAGCAGAGCTAGCGGGGGGTCCTACAATGAGCAGTTCTTC
cdr3_aa: CASRASGGSYNEQFF

v_call: TRBV5-4
j_call: TRBJ2-5
clone_size: few
d_call: .
cdr3_nt: TGTGCCAGCAGCTTGGTGGAGCAAGAGACCCAGTACTTC
cdr3_aa: CASSLVEQETQYF

v_call: TRBV5-1
j_call: TRBJ2-1
clone_size: .
d_call: TRBD2
cdr3_nt: TGCGCCAGCAGCTGGAGCGGGGGAGCCTCCTACAATGAGCAGTTCTTC
cdr3_aa: CASSWSGGASYNEQFF

v_call: TRBV5-1
j_call: TRBJ2-1
clone_size: few
d_call: TRBD2
cdr3_nt: TGCGCCAGCAGCCCCCTTTTGAGTAGCGGGAACAATGAGCAGTTCTTC
cdr3_aa: CASSPLLSSGNNEQFF

v_call: TRBV11-2
j_call: TRBJ2-6
clone_size: .
d_call: .
cdr3_nt: TGTGCCAGCAGCTTACATCTTGGGGCCTCTGGGGCCAACGTCCTGACTTTC
cdr3_aa: CASSLHLGASGANVLTF

v_call: TRBV18
j_call: TRBJ2-7
clone_size: .
d_call: .
cdr3_nt: TGTGCCAGCTCACCAATGGACAGCGCCTCCTTAGGGCAGTACTTC
cdr3_aa: CASSPMDSASLGQYF

v_call: TRBV29-1
j_call: TRBJ2-2
clone_size: .
d_call: TRBD2
cdr3_nt: TGCAGCGTTGATACTAGCGGGAACACCGGGGAGCTGTTTTTT
cdr3_aa: CSVDTSGNTGELFF

v_call: TRBV10-3
j_call: TRBJ1-1
clone_size: few
d_call: TRBD1
cdr3_nt: TGTGCCATCAGTGAGGGGACAGTCGTGAGTGCTTTCTTT
cdr3_aa: CAISEGTVVSAFF

v_call: TRBV6-6
j_call: TRBJ2-3
clone_size: .
d_call: .
cdr3_nt: TGTGCCAGCAGTTACGAACGACCGGGTACGCAGTATTTT
cdr3_aa: CASSYERPGTQYF

v_call: TRBV30
j_call: TRBJ1-2
clone_size: .
d_call: .
cdr3_nt: TGTGCCTGGGGAGGCTCGCATGGCTACACCTTC
cdr3_aa: CAWGGSHGYTF

v_call: TRBV28
j_call: TRBJ1-5
clone_size: few
d_call: .
cdr3_nt: TGTGCCAGCAGCCCAATTCAGACAGGTCAACAGCCCCAGCATTTT
cdr3_aa: CASSPIQTGQQPQHF

v_call: TRBV5-1
j_call: TRBJ2-1
clone_size: few
d_call: TRBD2
cdr3_nt: TGCGCCAGCAGCCTAGAGCGGGGGGCAGGAGATGAGCAGTTCTTC
cdr3_aa: CASSLERGAGDEQFF

v_call: TRBV19
j_call: TRBJ2-1
clone_size: .
d_call: TRBD2
cdr3_nt: TGTGCCAGTAGTTCGGGACTAGCGATCAATGAGCAGTTCTTC
cdr3_aa: CASSSGLAINEQFF

v_call: TRBV4-3
j_call: TRBJ2-5
clone_size: .
d_call: TRBD1
cdr3_nt: TGCGCCAGCAGCCGGACCGGGACAGGGGGGCGACAAGAGACCCAGTACTTC
cdr3_aa: CASSRTGTGGRQETQYF